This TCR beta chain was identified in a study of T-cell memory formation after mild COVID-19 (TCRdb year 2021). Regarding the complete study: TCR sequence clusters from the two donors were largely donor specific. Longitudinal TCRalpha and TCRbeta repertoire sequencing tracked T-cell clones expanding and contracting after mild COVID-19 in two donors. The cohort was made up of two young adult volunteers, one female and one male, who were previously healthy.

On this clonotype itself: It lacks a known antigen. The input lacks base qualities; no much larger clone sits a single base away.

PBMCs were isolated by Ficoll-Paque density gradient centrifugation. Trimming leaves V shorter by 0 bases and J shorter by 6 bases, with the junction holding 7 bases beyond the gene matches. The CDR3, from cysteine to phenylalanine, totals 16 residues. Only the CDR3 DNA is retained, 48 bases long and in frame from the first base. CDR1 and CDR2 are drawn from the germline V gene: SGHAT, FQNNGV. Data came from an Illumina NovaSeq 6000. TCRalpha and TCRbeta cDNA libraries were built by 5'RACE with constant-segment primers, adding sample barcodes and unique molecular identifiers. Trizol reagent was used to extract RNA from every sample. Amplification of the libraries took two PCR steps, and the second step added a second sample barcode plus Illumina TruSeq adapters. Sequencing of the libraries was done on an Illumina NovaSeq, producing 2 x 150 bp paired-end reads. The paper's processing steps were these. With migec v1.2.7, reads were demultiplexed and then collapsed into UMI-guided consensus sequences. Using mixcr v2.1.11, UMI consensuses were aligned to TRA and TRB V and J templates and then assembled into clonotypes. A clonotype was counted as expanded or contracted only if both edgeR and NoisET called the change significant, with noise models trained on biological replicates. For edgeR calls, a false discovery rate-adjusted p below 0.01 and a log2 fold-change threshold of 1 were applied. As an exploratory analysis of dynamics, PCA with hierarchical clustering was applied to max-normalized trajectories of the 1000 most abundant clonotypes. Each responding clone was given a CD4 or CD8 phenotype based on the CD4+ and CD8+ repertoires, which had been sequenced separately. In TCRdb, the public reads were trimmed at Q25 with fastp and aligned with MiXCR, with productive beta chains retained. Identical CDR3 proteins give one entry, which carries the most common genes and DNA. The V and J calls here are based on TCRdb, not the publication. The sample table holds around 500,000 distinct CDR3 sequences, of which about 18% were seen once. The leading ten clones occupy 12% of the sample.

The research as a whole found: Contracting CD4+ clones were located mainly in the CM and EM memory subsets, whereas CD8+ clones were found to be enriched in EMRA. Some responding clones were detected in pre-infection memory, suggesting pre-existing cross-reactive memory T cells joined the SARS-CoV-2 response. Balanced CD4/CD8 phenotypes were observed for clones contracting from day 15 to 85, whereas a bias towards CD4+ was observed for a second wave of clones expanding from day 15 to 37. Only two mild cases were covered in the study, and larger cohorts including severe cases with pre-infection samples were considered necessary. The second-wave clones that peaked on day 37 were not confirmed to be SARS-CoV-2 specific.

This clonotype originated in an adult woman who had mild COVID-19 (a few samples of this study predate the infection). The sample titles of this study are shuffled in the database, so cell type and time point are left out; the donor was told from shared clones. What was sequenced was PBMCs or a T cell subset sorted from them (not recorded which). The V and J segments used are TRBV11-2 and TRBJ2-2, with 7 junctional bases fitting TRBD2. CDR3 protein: CASSLDLAVVAGELFF. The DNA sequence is TGTGCCAGCAGCTTAGATCTAGCGGTAGTCGCCGGGGAGCTGTTTTTT.